This entry is about one TCR beta chain. Germline V gene lookup returns CDR1 KGHDR and CDR2 SFDVKD. Trimming took off 5 bases at V and 4 bases at J, with 17 bases between the two ends. This CDR3 is built from 16 residues. As to treatment: some 19 received Ad26.COV2.S at low or high dose, single or two shots; five or six received placebo; per-sample allocation not given. The investigators took samples on day 63 after the first vaccine or placebo injection. This entry is derived from a study of Ad26.COV2.S vaccination and SARS-CoV-2 variants. The protocol was immunoSEQ multiplex PCR, while the TCRdb copy is restricted to in-frame clones and leaves out a portion. The repertoire holds 290,000 or so clones, with around 87% as singletons.

The sequencing used peripheral blood, collected in a trial of Ad26.COV2.S vaccine versus placebo. This sequence originates from a person between 18 and 59 years old who received the Ad26.COV2.S COVID-19 vaccine or a placebo. V gene TRBV24-1 combines with J gene TRBJ1-5; D may be TRBD1 (6 bases). The CDR3 coding sequence is TGTGCCACCAGTGGCCCTGAGACAGGTCCTAATCAGCCCCAGCATTTT. Its translation: CATSGPETGPNQPQHF.